This TCR beta chain is from a study of blood T cells in healthy people across ages. A second PCR of 7 to 11 cycles used a sample-barcoded 5' primer and a J-beta primer mix. Template switching added a 12-random-nucleotide identifier to every cDNA molecule. TCRdb passed the 5' RACE reads through MiXCR, listing each CDR3 protein once. The sample comprises about 670,000 distinct CDR3 sequences, more than 45% of which are singletons, and less than 15% rests with the top ten. Germline V gene lookup returns CDR1 SEHNR and CDR2 FQNEAQ (reference sequence). CDR3 size: 16 residues. Trimming removed 4 bases at V and 7 bases at J, with 22 bases between. This clonotype was counted once.

The TCR was taken from a woman aged 80 or over in good health. What was sequenced was blood. The rearrangement uses TRBV7-9 and TRBJ1-2; D not certain. This chain's CDR3 is CASSSNIVLGSIGYTF. As DNA, the CDR3 is TGTGCCAGCAGCTCAAACATTGTACTGGGGTCTATTGGCTACACCTTC. The full variable domain, completed using reference TRBV7-9 and TRBJ1-2, is DTGVSQNPRHKITKRGQNVTFRCDPISEHNRLYWYRQTLGQGPEFLTYFQNEAQLEKSRLLSDRFSAERPKGSFSTLEIQRTEQGDSAMYLCASSSNIVLGSIGYTFGSGTRLTVV.